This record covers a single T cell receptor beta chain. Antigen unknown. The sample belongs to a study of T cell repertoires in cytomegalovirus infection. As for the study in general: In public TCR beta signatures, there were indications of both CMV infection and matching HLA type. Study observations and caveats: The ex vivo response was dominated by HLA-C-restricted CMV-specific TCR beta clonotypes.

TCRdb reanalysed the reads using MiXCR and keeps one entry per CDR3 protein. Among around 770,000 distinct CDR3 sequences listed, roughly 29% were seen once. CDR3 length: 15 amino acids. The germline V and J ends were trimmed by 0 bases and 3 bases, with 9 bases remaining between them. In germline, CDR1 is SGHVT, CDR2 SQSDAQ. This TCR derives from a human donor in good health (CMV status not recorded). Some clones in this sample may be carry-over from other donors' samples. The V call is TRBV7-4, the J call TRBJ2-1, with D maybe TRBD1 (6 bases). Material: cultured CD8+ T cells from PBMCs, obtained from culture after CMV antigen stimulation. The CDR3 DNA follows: TGTGCCAGCAGCTTAGCCACAGGGATCTACAATGAGCAGTTCTTC. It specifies CASSLATGIYNEQFF. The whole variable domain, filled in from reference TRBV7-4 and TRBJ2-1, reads GAGVSQSPRYKVAKRGRDVALRCDSISGHVTLYWYRQTLGQGSEVLTYSQSDAQRDKSGRPSGRFSAERPERSVSTLKIQRTEQGDSAVYLCASSLATGIYNEQFFGPGTRLTVL.